These T cell receptor beta chains were read from a single sample in a study of cytomegalovirus exposure and HLA in healthy donors. TCRdb keeps only in-frame clones here, not all; method: immunoSEQ multiplex PCR. The sample includes approximately 170,000 clones, 81% seen only once; the top ten take roughly 1.4%. Sequenced sample: PBMCs. These receptors all stem from a man between 45 and 60 years old in good health and CMV-seropositive. The CDR3 runs from the conserved cysteine through the conserved F or W. D genes are given only for firm matches. Clone size is given for some rows only: seen once, a few or many times, or a class if the clone is expanded.

length	J	V	size	D	DNA	CDR3
14	TRBJ2-5	TRBV5-1	-	TRBD2	TGCGCCAGCAGCTTCGGCGGGGGGGAAGAGACCCAGTACTTC	CASSFGGGEETQYF
15	TRBJ2-7	TRBV11-1	-	-	TGTGCCAGCAGCTCGTGGGGGCGGTCATCTAGCGAGCAGTACTTC	CASSSWGRSSSEQYF
16	TRBJ1-6	TRBV5-6	-	-	TGTGCCAGCAGCTTTGCCGTGAGCTCCTATAATTCACCCCTCCACTTT	CASSFAVSSYNSPLHF
14	TRBJ1-2	TRBV5-4	few	TRBD1	TGTGCCAGCAGCTTACGAGGGGGCGCGAACGGCTACACCTTC	CASSLRGGANGYTF
13	TRBJ1-1	TRBV11-2	-	-	TGTGCCAGCAGCCCACAGGGTCTTGCTGAAGCTTTCTTT	CASSPQGLAEAFF
13	TRBJ2-1	TRBV7-2	-	-	TGTGCCAGCAGCAGAACGGGAGTCAATGAGCAGTTCTTC	CASSRTGVNEQFF
14	TRBJ2-2	TRBV13	-	TRBD1	TGTGCCAGCAGCCCCTCAGACAGGGTCGAGGAGCTGTTTTTT	CASSPSDRVEELFF
18	TRBJ1-2	TRBV11-2	-	TRBD1	TGTGCCAGCAGCTCCCTGCGAGGGCGACAGGGTTCAAACTATGGCTACACCTTC	CASSSLRGRQGSNYGYTF
12	TRBJ2-1	TRBV6-1	-	-	TGTGCCAGCAGTCTCTACGTTTGGGAGCAGTTCTTC	CASSLYVWEQFF
16	TRBJ2-1	TRBV2	-	TRBD2	TGTGCCAGCAAGGGACTAGCGGGAGGGTCCTACAATGAGCAGTTCTTC	CASKGLAGGSYNEQFF
12	TRBJ2-7	TRBV28	-	-	TGTGCCAGCAGTTTAGCGGGGTACGAGCAGTACTTC	CASSLAGYEQYF
14	TRBJ2-7	TRBV18	-	TRBD2	TGTGCCAGCTCACTAGCGGGAGTGGGTTACGAGCAGTACTTC	CASSLAGVGYEQYF
14	TRBJ2-3	TRBV5-1	-	-	TGCGCCAGCAGCTTACTAACGACCCAAGATACGCAGTATTTT	CASSLLTTQDTQYF
15	TRBJ1-6	TRBV7-9	-	TRBD1	TGTGCCAGCAGCTTAGACGGGACAGGGGGTTCACCCCTCCACTTT	CASSLDGTGGSPLHF
15	TRBJ2-5	TRBV6-5	few	TRBD1	TGTGCCAGCAGTCCTGGGACAGGGTCCCAAGAGACCCAGTACTTC	CASSPGTGSQETQYF
13	TRBJ2-2	TRBV30	-	-	TGTGCCTGGAGTTACAGGGTCTTCGGGGAGCTGTTTTTT	CAWSYRVFGELFF
14	TRBJ2-7	TRBV10-3	-	TRBD2	TGTGCCATCAGTGAGTCTGCGGGAGTGGGGGAGCAGTACTTC	CAISESAGVGEQYF